Included here is one TCR beta chain sequence, with context. Its matching antigen is unknown. The identical CDR3 is also encoded by other nucleotide sequences in the sample. This specimen comes from a study of a mutant IDH1 vaccine in newly diagnosed glioma. Turning to the study itself: Before enrollment, the patients had been treated with radiotherapy alone, temozolomide alone, or both together. Most of them had received both. Study findings and constraints: Any relationship between pseudoprogression and changes in top peripheral T cell clonotypes seemed absent.

Using immunoSEQ multiplex PCR, the repertoire was profiled, and TCRdb retains in-frame clones only, with some absent. The sample has about 98,000 clones; approximately 90% are singletons. V was clipped by 3 bases and J by 3 bases; unmatched bases: 2. The CDR3 loop spans 13 amino acids. In germline, CDR1 is SGHRS, CDR2 YFSETQ. The sample's time point: baseline, week 1 (first vaccination visit). The treatment is: pre-vaccination baseline after standard-of-care therapy. This chain uses TRBV5-1 with TRBJ2-7; TRBD1 agrees at 8 bases. This TCR was recovered from a woman aged 45-59 years with glioma. The sample in question was PBMCs, obtained from a glioma patient treated with radiotherapy, temozolomide or both. The chain's CDR3 is CASSWGTGYEQYF. Here the CDR3 DNA reads TGCGCCAGCAGCTGGGGGACAGGCTACGAGCAGTACTTC.